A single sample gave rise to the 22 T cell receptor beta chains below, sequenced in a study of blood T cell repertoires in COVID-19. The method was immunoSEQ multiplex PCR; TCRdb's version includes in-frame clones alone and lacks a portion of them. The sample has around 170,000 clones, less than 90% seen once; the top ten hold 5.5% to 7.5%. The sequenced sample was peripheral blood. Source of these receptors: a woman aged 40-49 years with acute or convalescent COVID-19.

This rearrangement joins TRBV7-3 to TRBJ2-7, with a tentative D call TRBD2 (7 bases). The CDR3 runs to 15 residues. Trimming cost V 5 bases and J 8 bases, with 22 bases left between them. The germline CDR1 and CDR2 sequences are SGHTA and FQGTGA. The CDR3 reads CASSQNGGAGYKQYF. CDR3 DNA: TGTGCCAGCAGCCAAAATGGGGGGGCTGGGTATAAGCAGTACTTC.

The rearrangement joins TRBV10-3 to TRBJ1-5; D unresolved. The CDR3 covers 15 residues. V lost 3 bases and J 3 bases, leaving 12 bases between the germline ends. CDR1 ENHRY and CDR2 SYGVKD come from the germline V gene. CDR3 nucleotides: TGTGCCATCAGTGAAGATCCGCAGAACAATCAGCCCCAGCATTTT. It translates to CAISEDPQNNQPQHF.

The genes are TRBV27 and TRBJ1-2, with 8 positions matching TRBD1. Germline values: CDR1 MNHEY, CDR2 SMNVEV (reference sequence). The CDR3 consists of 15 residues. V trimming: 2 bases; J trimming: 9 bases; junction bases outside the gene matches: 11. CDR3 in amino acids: CASSLNPAGQGRYTF. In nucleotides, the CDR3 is TGTGCCAGCAGTTTAAATCCCGCTGGACAGGGTCGCTACACCTTC.

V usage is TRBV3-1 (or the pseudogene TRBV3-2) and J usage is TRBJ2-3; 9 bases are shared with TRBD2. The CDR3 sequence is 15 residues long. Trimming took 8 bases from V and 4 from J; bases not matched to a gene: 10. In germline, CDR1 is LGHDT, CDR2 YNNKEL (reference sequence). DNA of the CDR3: TGTGCCAGCCGGGGGCTAGCGGGACTCTCAGATACGCAGTATTTT. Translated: CASRGLAGLSDTQYF.

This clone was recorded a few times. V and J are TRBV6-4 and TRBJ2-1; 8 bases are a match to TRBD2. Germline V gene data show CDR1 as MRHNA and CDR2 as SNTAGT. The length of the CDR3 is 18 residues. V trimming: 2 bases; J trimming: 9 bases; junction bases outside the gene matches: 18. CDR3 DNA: TGTGCCAGCAGTGACCTTGGGGCCGGGACTAGGTCTGCGGGTGAGCAGTTCTTC. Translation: CASSDLGAGTRSAGEQFF.

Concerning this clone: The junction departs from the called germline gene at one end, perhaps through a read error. The DNA for the CDR3 is TGTGCCAGCAGAGAAGACTCCTTAAACTATGGCTACACCTTC. Translated: CASREDSLNYGYTF. The chain recombines TRBV6-1 with TRBJ1-2; D gene ambiguous. Germline V gene sequence: CDR1 MNHNS, CDR2 SASEGT. The length of the CDR3 is 14 residues.

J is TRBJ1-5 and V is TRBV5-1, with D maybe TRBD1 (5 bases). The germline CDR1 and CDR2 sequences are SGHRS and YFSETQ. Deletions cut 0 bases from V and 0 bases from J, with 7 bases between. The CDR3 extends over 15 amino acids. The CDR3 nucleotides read TGCGCCAGCAGCTTGGGACAGCCTAGCAATCAGCCCCAGCATTTT. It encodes CASSLGQPSNQPQHF.

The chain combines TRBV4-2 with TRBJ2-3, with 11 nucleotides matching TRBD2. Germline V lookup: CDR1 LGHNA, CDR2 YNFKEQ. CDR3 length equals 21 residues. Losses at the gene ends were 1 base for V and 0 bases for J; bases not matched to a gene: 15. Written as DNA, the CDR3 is TGTGCCAGCAGCCAAGTAATAGTTCTCCCCAGGACTAGCGGGAGCACAGATACGCAGTATTTT. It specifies CASSQVIVLPRTSGSTDTQYF.

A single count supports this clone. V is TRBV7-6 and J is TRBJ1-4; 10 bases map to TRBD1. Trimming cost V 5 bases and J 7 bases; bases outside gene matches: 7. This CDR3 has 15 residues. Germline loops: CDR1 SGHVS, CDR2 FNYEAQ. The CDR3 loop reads CASSLYRTGGEKLFF. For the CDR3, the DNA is TGTGCCAGCAGCCTCTATCGGACAGGGGGTGAAAAACTGTTTTTT.

The CDR3 DNA reads TGTGCCAGCAGCCCAGACAGGGCCCACTACTATGGCTACACCTTC. Amino acid sequence: CASSPDRAHYYGYTF. V usage is TRBV11-1 and J usage is TRBJ1-2; 7 nucleotides line up with TRBD1. The V segment lost 5 bases and the J segment 3 bases; nucleotides outside the gene matches: 9. The CDR3 is made up of 15 amino acids. Germline V gene data show CDR1 as SGHAT and CDR2 as FQDESV (reference sequence).

Written as DNA, the CDR3 is TGTGCCAGCAGTTGCCCCAGGGGCGCCGGGGAGCTGTTTTTT. It encodes CASSCPRGAGELFF. The V gene is TRBV28, the J gene TRBJ2-2; D may be TRBD1 (6 bases). The ends were cut back, 4 bases at V and 6 bases at J, with 12 bases in the middle. The germline V gene has CDR1 MDHEN and CDR2 SYDVKM. The CDR3 has 14 residues.

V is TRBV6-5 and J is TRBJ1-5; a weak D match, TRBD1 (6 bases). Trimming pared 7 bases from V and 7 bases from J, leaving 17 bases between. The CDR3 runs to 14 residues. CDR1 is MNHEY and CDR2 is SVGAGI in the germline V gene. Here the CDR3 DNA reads TGTGCCAGCACCTTAGGGGGGGCTGAGCAGCCCCAGCATTTT. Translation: CASTLGGAEQPQHF.

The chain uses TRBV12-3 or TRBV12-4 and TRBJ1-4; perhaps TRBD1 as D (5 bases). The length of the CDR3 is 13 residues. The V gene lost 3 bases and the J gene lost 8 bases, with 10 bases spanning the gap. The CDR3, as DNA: TGTGCCAGCAGTTTCGGGGGAGAGGAAAAACTGTTTTTT. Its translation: CASSFGGEEKLFF.

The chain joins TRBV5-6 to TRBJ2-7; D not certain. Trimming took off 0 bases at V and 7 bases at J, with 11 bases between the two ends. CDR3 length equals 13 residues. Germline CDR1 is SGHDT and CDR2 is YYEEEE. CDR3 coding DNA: TGTGCCAGCAGCTTGGGGGCCCCAATTGAGCAGTACTTC. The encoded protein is CASSLGAPIEQYF.

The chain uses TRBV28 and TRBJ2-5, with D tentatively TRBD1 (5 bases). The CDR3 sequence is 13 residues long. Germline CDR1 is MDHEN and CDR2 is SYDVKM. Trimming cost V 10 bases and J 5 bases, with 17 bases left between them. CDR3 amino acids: CATLIPGWETQYF. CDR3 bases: TGTGCCACCTTGATTCCAGGGTGGGAGACCCAGTACTTC.

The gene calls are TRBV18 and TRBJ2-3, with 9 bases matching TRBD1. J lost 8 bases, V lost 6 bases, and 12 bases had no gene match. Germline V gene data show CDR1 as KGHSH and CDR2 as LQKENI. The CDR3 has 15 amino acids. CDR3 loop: CASSPRTGASGTQYF. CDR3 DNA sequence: TGTGCCAGCTCTCCTCGGACAGGGGCATCGGGTACGCAGTATTTT. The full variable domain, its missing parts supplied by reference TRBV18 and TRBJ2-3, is NAGVMQNPRHLVRRRGQEARLRCSPMKGHSHVYWYRQLPEEGLKFMVYLQKENIIDESGMPKERFSAEFPKEGPSILRIQQVVRGDSAAYFCASSPRTGASGTQYFGPGTRLTVL.

The CDR3 loop reads CASSLGPGGASGELFF. As DNA, the CDR3 is TGTGCCAGCAGCTTGGGGCCAGGGGGCGCGTCTGGGGAGCTGTTTTTT. The genes are TRBV5-6 and TRBJ2-2; 8 nucleotides line up with TRBD1. Germline V gene sequence: CDR1 SGHDT, CDR2 YYEEEE. Germline trimming cut 0 bases from V and 8 bases from J; bases unmatched to any gene: 9. The CDR3 covers 16 residues.

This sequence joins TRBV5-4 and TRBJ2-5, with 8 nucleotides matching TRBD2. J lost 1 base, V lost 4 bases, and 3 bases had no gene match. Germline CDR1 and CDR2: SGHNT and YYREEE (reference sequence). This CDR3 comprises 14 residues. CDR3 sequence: CASSQRGIQETQYF. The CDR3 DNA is TGTGCCAGCAGCCAGCGGGGGATCCAAGAGACCCAGTACTTC.

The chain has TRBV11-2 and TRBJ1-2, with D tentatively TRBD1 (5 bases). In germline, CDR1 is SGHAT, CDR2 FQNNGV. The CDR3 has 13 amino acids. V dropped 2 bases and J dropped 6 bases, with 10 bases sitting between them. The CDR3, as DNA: TGTGCCAGCAGCTTATTCACGACAGATGGCTACACCTTC. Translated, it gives CASSLFTTDGYTF.

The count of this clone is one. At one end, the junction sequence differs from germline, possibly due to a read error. CDR3 residues: CAGSYRDRGNTEAFF. CDR3 DNA: TGTGCCGGCAGCTACCGGGACAGGGGAAACACTGAAGCTTTCTTT. This sequence joins TRBV5-4 and TRBJ1-1; 10 nucleotides agree with TRBD1. This CDR3 region has 15 residues. Germline V gives CDR1 SGHNT, CDR2 YYREEE (reference sequence).

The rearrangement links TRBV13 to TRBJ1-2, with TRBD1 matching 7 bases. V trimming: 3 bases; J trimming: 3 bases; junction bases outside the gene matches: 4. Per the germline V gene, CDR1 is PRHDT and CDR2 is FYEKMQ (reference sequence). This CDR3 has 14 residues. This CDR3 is CASSFGTADYGYTF. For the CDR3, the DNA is TGTGCCAGCAGCTTCGGGACAGCGGACTATGGCTACACCTTC.

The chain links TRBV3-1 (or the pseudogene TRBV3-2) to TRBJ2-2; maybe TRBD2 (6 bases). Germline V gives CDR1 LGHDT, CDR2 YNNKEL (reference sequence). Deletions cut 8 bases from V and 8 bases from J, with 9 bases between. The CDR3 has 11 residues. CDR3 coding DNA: TGTGCCAGCGCAGGACTAGGGGAGCTGTTTTTT. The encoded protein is CASAGLGELFF.